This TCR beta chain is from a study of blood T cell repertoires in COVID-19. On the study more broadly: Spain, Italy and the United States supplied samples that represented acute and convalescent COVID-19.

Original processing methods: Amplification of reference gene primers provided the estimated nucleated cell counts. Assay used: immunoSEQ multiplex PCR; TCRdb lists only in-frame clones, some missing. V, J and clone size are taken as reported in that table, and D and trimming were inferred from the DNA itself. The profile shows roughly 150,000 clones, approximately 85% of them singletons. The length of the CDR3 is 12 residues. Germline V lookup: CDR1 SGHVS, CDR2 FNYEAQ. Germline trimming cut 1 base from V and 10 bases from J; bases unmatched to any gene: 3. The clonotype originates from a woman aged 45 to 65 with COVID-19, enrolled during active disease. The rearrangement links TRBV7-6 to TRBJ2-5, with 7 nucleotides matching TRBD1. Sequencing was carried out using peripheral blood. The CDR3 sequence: CASSLGGGDQYF. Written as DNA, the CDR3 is TGTGCCAGCAGCTTAGGAGGGGGCGACCAGTACTTC. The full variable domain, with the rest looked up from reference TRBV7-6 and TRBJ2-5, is GAGVSQSPRYKVTKRGQDVALRCDPISGHVSLYWYRQALGQGPEFLTYFNYEAQQDKSGLPNDRFSAERPEGSISTLTIQRTEQRDSAMYRCASSLGGGDQYFGPGTRLLVL.